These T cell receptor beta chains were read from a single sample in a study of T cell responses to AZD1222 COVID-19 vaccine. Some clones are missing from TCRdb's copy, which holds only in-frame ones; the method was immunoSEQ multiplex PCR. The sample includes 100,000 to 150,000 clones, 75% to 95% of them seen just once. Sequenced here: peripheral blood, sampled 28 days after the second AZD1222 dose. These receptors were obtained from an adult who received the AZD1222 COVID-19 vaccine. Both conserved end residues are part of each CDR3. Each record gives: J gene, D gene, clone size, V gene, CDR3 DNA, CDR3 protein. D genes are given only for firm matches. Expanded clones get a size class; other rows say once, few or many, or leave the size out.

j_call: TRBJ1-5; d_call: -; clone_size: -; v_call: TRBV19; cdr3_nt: TGTGCCAGTAGTAGGGGGGCAGATAGCAATCAGCCCCAGCATTTT; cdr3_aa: CASSRGADSNQPQHF
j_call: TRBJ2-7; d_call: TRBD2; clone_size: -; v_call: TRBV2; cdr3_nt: TGTGCCAGCAGTGATAGGACTAGCTCGGGGTACTTC; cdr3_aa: CASSDRTSSGYF
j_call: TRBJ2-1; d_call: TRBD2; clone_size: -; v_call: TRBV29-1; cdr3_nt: TGCAGCGTTCGTCTAGCGGGGGGCATTGAGCAGTTCTTC; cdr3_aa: CSVRLAGGIEQFF
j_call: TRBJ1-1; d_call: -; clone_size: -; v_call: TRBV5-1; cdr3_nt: TGCGCCAGCAGCCTACTCCAGGGACCTCTCCTTGGGACTGAAGCTTTCTTT; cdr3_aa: CASSLLQGPLLGTEAFF
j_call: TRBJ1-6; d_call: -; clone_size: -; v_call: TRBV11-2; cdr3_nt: TGTGCCAGCAGCTTTTCCGGAGGAAATTCACCCCTCCACTTT; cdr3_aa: CASSFSGGNSPLHF
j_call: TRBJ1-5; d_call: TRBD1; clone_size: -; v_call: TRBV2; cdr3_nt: TGTGCCAGCTCTTGGCAGCAGGGGGATCAGCCCCAGCATTTT; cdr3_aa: CASSWQQGDQPQHF
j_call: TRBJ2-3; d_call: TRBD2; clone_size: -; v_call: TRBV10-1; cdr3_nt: TGCGCCAGCCCCGAACGGGGGGTCCGTCTCACAGATACGCAGTATTTT; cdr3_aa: CASPERGVRLTDTQYF
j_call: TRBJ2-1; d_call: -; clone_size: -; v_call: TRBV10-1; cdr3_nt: TGCGCCAGCAGTGAGTTTGGGCAGGGGGGTTACAATGAGCAGTTCTTC; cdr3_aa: CASSEFGQGGYNEQFF
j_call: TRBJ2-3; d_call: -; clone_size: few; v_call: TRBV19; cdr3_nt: TGTGCCAGTAGTGGTGCCTCAGGGGGGAGCACAGATACGCAGTATTTT; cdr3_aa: CASSGASGGSTDTQYF
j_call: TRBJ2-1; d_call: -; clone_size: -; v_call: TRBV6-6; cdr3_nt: TGTGCCAGCAGTCCCGCGGCCCATGAGCAGTTCTTC; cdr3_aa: CASSPAAHEQFF
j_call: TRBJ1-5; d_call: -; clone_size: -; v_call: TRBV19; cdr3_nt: TGTGCCAGTAGTAGCAATCAGCCCCAGCATTTT; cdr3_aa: CASSSNQPQHF
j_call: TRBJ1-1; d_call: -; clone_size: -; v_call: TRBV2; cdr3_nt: TGTGCCAGCGGCCTAGGGTTTGGTGGCACTGAAGCTTTCTTT; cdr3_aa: CASGLGFGGTEAFF
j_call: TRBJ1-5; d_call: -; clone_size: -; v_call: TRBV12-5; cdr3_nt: TGTGCTAGTGGTTTGGACAAGTATAGCAATCAGCCCCAGCATTTT; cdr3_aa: CASGLDKYSNQPQHF
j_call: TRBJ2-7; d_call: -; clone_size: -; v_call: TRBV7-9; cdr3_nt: TGTGCCAGCAGCTTTAGTTTAGAGGCCTACGAGCAGTACTTC; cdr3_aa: CASSFSLEAYEQYF
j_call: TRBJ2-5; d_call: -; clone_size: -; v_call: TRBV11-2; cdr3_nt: TGTGCCAGCAGCTTCACAGAACAAGAGACCCAGTACTTC; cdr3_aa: CASSFTEQETQYF
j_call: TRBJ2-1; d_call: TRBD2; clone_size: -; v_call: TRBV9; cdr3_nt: TGTGCCAGCAGCGACTTCCCCGGGACTAGCGGGACTTTGAATGAGCAGTTCTTC; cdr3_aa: CASSDFPGTSGTLNEQFF
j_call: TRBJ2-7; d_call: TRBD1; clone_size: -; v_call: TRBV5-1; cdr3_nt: TGCGCCAGCAGCGGCCGGGACAGGAATTCCTACGAGCAGTACTTC; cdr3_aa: CASSGRDRNSYEQYF
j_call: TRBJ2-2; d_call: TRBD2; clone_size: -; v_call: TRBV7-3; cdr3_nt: TGTGCCAGCAGCTTAGGACTAGCGGGAACCGGGGAGCTGTTTTTT; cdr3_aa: CASSLGLAGTGELFF